One and the same sample provided the 21 T cell receptor beta chains below, sequenced in a study of CD8+ T cells in alopecia areata. Extracted from the samples, RNA was reverse transcribed into cDNA to serve as the sequencing template. Assay used: immunoSEQ multiplex PCR; TCRdb lists only in-frame clones, some missing. Here the sample spans 95,000 to 100,000 clones, almost 60% being singletons. Treatment reported: oral pan-JAK inhibitor, 5-10 mg twice daily. The sample was CD8+ T cells sorted from blood, taken at approximately week 55, from a patient treated with tofacitinib. These receptors were collected from a human donor with alopecia areata.

The chain uses TRBV6-5 and TRBJ1-1; D possibly corresponds to TRBD1 (5 bases). This CDR3 has 14 amino acids. Germline values: CDR1 MNHEY, CDR2 SVGAGI. Between the trimmed V and J ends, which lost 2 bases and 4 bases, there was a span of 11 bases. This CDR3 reads CASSYGRESTEAFF. The CDR3 DNA reads TGTGCCAGCAGTTACGGCAGGGAGAGCACTGAAGCTTTCTTT.

This chain links TRBV30 with TRBJ1-1, with a possible D match to TRBD1 (6 bases). V was shortened by 0 bases and J by 5 bases, with 13 bases between the two germline ends. CDR1 is GTSNPN, CDR2 SVGIG, per germline (reference sequence). This CDR3 contains 14 residues. In nucleotides, the CDR3 is TGTGCCTGGAGTGTTCCAGGGGTTGAAACTGAAGCTTTCTTT. Protein: CAWSVPGVETEAFF.

V and J are TRBV4-2 and TRBJ2-1; 10 positions match TRBD2. The germline V gene encodes CDR1 LGHNA and CDR2 YNFKEQ. The CDR3 has 16 residues. The J segment lost 6 bases and the V segment lost 6 bases, leaving 11 bases of the junction unmatched. CDR3 DNA sequence: TGTGCCAGCAGTCTCGGCAGCGGGGGGGCGTTCAATGAGCAGTTCTTC. Its translation is CASSLGSGGAFNEQFF.

The chain joins TRBV7-6 to TRBJ2-3; TRBD1 matches at 7 bases. The germline gives CDR1 SGHVS, CDR2 FNYEAQ. The CDR3 has 16 amino acids. Trimming at V came to 5 bases and at J to 1 base, leaving 9 bases not matched to a gene. CDR3 amino acids: CASSNQGVPRTDTQYF. CDR3 bases: TGTGCCAGCAGCAATCAGGGGGTCCCTCGCACAGATACGCAGTATTTT.

The chain couples TRBV27 to TRBJ2-7; no firm D call. V was cut by 2 bases and J by 0 bases, with 8 bases left in between. Germline V CDR1 and CDR2: MNHEY, SMNVEV (reference sequence). The CDR3 is made up of 14 amino acids. This CDR3 is CASSLRPNSYEQYF. Written as DNA, the CDR3 is TGTGCCAGCAGTTTACGGCCGAACTCCTACGAGCAGTACTTC.

The genes are TRBV2 and TRBJ2-1, with 9 positions matching TRBD2. Looked up from germline, CDR1 is SNHLY and CDR2 is FYNNEI. With V trimmed by 3 bases and J by 6 bases, 12 bases remained unmatched. The CDR3 is made up of 17 amino acids. The CDR3 sequence: CASSEPRGSGGFNEQFF. CDR3 DNA sequence: TGTGCCAGCAGTGAGCCGCGGGGTAGCGGGGGCTTCAATGAGCAGTTCTTC.

The chain has TRBV29-1 and TRBJ2-7, with 7 positions matching TRBD2. From germline, CDR1 is SQVTM and CDR2 ANQGSEA. V shed 7 bases and J 2 bases; nucleotides not matched to a gene: 5. The CDR3 is 12 amino acids. This CDR3 is CSAWEGTYEQYF. The CDR3 bases are TGCAGCGCGTGGGAGGGAACCTACGAGCAGTACTTC.

This clone has only a few counts. This chain links TRBV29-1 with TRBJ1-1; TRBD1 matches at 10 bases. J lost 6 bases, V lost 6 bases, and 7 bases had no gene match. Germline V gene sequence: CDR1 SQVTM, CDR2 ANQGSEA. The CDR3 sequence is 13 residues long. The DNA of the CDR3 is TGCAGCGTCCCGACAGGGGGCGTCGCTGAAGCTTTCTTT. It encodes CSVPTGGVAEAFF. Full variable domain (remainder filled in from reference TRBV29-1 and TRBJ1-1): SAVISQKPSRDICQRGTSLTIQCQVDSQVTMMFWYRQQPGQSLTLIATANQGSEATYESGFVIDKFPISRPNLTFSTLTVSNMSPEDSSIYLCSVPTGGVAEAFFGQGTRLTVV.

The rearrangement uses TRBV2 and TRBJ1-1; no firm D call. Germline lookup yields CDR1 SNHLY and CDR2 FYNNEI. The CDR3 runs to 15 residues. V shed 2 bases and J shed 0 bases, with 10 bases lying between them. CDR3 DNA: TGTGCCAGCAGTGAATTTACGACGCTGAACACTGAAGCTTTCTTT. It translates to CASSEFTTLNTEAFF.

V and J are TRBV11-2 and TRBJ2-1; TRBD2 might be the D (6 bases). The CDR3 sequence is 12 residues long. The germline CDR1 and CDR2 sequences are SGHAT and FQNNGV. V lost 7 bases to trimming and J lost 6 bases, with 10 bases between them. The CDR3 region has the DNA TGTGCCAGCAAAACCGGGGGCAATGAGCAGTTCTTC. It is translated as CASKTGGNEQFF.

This rearrangement joins TRBV6-5 to TRBJ2-6; D ambiguous. Germline assignment: CDR1 MNHEY and CDR2 SVGAGI. The CDR3 length is 15 residues. The ends were cut back, 2 bases at V and 2 bases at J, with 7 bases in the middle. The DNA of the CDR3 is TGTGCCAGCAGTTACGACGGAACTGGGGCCAACGTCCTGACTTTC. It specifies CASSYDGTGANVLTF.

The V call is TRBV29-1, the J call TRBJ2-1; no clear D gene. CDR1 is SQVTM and CDR2 is ANQGSEA in the germline V gene. The CDR3 is made up of 13 amino acids. V dropped 4 bases and J dropped 0 bases, with 7 bases sitting between them. The CDR3 protein is CSVGLSSYNEQFF. DNA of the CDR3: TGCAGCGTTGGACTGAGCTCCTACAATGAGCAGTTCTTC.

This clone was picked up a small number of times. The chain combines TRBV7-8 with TRBJ1-5; D possibly corresponds to TRBD1 (6 bases). From germline, CDR1 is SGHVS and CDR2 FQNEAQ. V gave up 3 bases and J gave up 0 bases, with 12 bases separating them. The CDR3 consists of 16 residues. The CDR3 nucleotides are TGTGCCAGCAGCTTGACAGGACCTTATAGCAATCAGCCCCAGCATTTT. This codes for CASSLTGPYSNQPQHF. Combining the CDR3 with reference TRBV7-8 and TRBJ1-5 gives the whole variable domain GAGVSQSPRYKVAKRGQDVALRCDPISGHVSLFWYQQALGQGPEFLTYFQNEAQLDKSGLPSDRFFAERPEGSVSTLKIQRTQQEDSAVYLCASSLTGPYSNQPQHFGDGTRLSIL.

The chain couples TRBV30 to TRBJ1-2; D is unclear. The germline V gene has CDR1 GTSNPN and CDR2 SVGIG (reference sequence). This CDR3 is built from 11 residues. Trimming took off 8 bases at V and 6 bases at J, with 13 bases between the two ends. In DNA, the CDR3 is TGTGCCCTTCATTCCGAAAATGGCTACACCTTC. It is translated as CALHSENGYTF. The full variable domain, rest sourced from reference TRBV30 and TRBJ1-2, is SQTIHQWPATLVQPVGSPLSLECTVEGTSNPNLYWYRQAAGRGLQLLFYSVGIGQISSEVPQNLSASRPQDRQFILSSKKLLLSDSGFYLCALHSENGYTFGSGTRLTVV.

CDR3 sequence (DNA): TGTGCCAGCAACCAAGCAGCCTCTGGGGCCAACGTCCTGACTTTC. Translating it yields CASNQAASGANVLTF. The chain has TRBV6-1 and TRBJ2-6; D remains unclear. Deletions cut 7 bases from V and 0 bases from J, with 10 bases between. Germline values: CDR1 MNHNS, CDR2 SASEGT. This CDR3 is built from 15 residues.

This clone was detected only a few times. The CDR3 region is CASSLGTGAYEQYF. CDR3 coding DNA: TGCGCCAGCAGCTTGGGTACAGGGGCCTACGAGCAGTACTTC. J is TRBJ2-7 and V is TRBV5-1, with 7 bases identical to TRBD1. The ends lost 0 bases at V and 2 bases at J; junction bases unmatched: 2. The CDR3 is 14 amino acids. Germline assignment: CDR1 SGHRS and CDR2 YFSETQ.

The rearrangement joins TRBV4-1 to TRBJ1-5; D is uncertain. V lost 1 base, J lost 6 bases, and 19 bases lay in between. This CDR3 has 17 amino acids. Germline V CDR1 and CDR2: MGHRA, YSYEKL. The DNA of the CDR3 is TGCGCCAGCAGCCAAGTAGACGGGCACCGAGGTGGTCAGCCCCAGCATTTT. It codes for CASSQVDGHRGGQPQHF.

The chain is built from TRBV7-9 and TRBJ2-3; TRBD1 matches 8 bases. CDR3 size: 16 residues. The germline CDR1 and CDR2 sequences are SEHNR and FQNEAQ (reference sequence). The ends lost 6 bases at V and 6 bases at J; junction bases unmatched: 14. The DNA of the CDR3 is TGTGCCAGCAGATCCGGGACAGGACCACCAAGGGATACGCAGTATTTT. Its protein is CASRSGTGPPRDTQYF.

V usage is TRBV6-1 and J usage is TRBJ2-3; possibly TRBD2 for D (6 bases). The CDR3 length is 16 residues. Trimming shortened V by 2 bases and J by 5 bases, and 17 bases separated the two germline ends. From germline, CDR1 is MNHNS and CDR2 SASEGT. The CDR3 here is CASSEIVWGDIDTQYF. CDR3 bases: TGTGCCAGCAGTGAAATTGTTTGGGGGGATATAGATACGCAGTATTTT.

This clone was found many times. The chain is built from TRBV2 and TRBJ1-2; 9 bases align to TRBD1. Trimming removed 6 bases from V and 5 bases from J; junction bases left unmatched: 10. Germline lookup yields CDR1 SNHLY and CDR2 FYNNEI. The CDR3 length is 15 residues. The CDR3 nucleotides read TGTGCCAGCAGCGCCTGGGGACAGGGCGGGTATGGCTACACCTTC. Translated, it gives CASSAWGQGGYGYTF.

The chain uses TRBV18 and TRBJ2-7, with 8 nucleotides matching TRBD1. The V and J ends lost 3 bases and 3 bases, in that order; junction bases with no gene match: 7. This CDR3 has 15 residues. Germline V CDR1 and CDR2: KGHSH, LQKENI. The chain's CDR3 is CASSPTDRAHYEQYF. CDR3 nucleotide sequence: TGTGCCAGCTCACCGACGGACAGGGCGCACTACGAGCAGTACTTC. Together with reference TRBV18 and TRBJ2-7, the CDR3 gives the full variable domain: NAGVMQNPRHLVRRRGQEARLRCSPMKGHSHVYWYRQLPEEGLKFMVYLQKENIIDESGMPKERFSAEFPKEGPSILRIQQVVRGDSAAYFCASSPTDRAHYEQYFGPGTRLTVT.